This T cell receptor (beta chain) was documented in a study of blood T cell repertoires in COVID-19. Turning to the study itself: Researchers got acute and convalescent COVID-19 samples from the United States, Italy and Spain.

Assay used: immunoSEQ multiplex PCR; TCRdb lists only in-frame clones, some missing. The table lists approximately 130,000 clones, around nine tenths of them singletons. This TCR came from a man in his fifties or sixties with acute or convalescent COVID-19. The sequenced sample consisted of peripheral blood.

The CDR3 DNA reads as TGTGCCAGCAGCTCCCTAAGACAGGGGGATTTCACGCAGTATTTT. The encoded protein is CASSSLRQGDFTQYF. The rearrangement uses TRBV7-9 and TRBJ2-3; 9 bases agree with TRBD1. V lost 4 bases, J lost 9 bases, and 11 bases stayed unmatched. CDR3 size: 15 residues. The germline gives CDR1 SEHNR, CDR2 FQNEAQ (reference sequence). The full variable domain, in which reference TRBV7-9 and TRBJ2-3 provide the parts outside the CDR3, is DTGVSQNPRHKITKRGQNVTFRCDPISEHNRLYWYRQTLGQGPEFLTYFQNEAQLEKSRLLSDRFSAERPKGSFSTLEIQRTEQGDSAMYLCASSSLRQGDFTQYFGPGTRLTVL.